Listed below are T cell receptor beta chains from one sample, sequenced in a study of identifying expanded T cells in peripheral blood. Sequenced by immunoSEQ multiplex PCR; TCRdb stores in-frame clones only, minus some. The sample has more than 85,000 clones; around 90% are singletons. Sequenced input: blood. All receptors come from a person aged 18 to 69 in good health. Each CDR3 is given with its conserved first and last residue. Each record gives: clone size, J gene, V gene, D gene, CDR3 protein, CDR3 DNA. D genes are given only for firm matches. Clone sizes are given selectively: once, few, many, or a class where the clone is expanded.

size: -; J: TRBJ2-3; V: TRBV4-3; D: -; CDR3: CASSQKTRSDTQYF; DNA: TGCGCCAGCAGCCAAAAGACTAGATCAGATACGCAGTATTTT
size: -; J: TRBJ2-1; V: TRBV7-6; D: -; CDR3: CASSLGLAGSDEQFF; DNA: TGTGCCAGCAGCTTAGGGCTAGCTGGGAGCGATGAGCAGTTCTTC
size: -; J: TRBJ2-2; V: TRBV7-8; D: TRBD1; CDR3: CASSLQGQGSKAGELFF; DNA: TGTGCCAGCAGCTTACAGGGACAGGGCTCTAAAGCCGGGGAGCTGTTTTTT
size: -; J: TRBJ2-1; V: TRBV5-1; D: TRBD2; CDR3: CASSLPGTSDEQFF; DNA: TGCGCCAGCAGCTTGCCCGGGACTAGCGATGAGCAGTTCTTC
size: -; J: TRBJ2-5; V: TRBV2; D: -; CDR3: CASSDSETQYF; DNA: TGTGCCAGCAGTGATTCCGAGACCCAGTACTTC
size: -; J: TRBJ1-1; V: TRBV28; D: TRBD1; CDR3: CASRIGQGINEAFF; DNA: TGTGCCAGCAGAATAGGACAGGGCATAAATGAAGCTTTCTTT
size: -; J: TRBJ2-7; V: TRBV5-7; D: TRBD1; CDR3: CASSWEGQGADEQYF; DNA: TGTGCCAGCAGCTGGGAGGGACAGGGGGCGGACGAGCAGTACTTC
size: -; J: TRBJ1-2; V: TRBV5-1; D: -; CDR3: CASSLAGEGSYGYTF; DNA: TGCGCCAGCAGCTTGGCCGGGGAAGGGAGCTATGGCTACACCTTC
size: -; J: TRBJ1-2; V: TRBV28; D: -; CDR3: CASTLGGQPRSYGYTF; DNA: TGTGCCAGCACCCTCGGAGGACAGCCTAGGAGCTATGGCTACACCTTC
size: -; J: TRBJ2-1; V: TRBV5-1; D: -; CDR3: CASSLDGNEQFF; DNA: TGCGCCAGCAGCTTGGACGGGAATGAGCAGTTCTTC
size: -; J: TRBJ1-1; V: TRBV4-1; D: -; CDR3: CASSNVGWENTEAFF; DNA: TGCGCCAGCAGCAATGTGGGGTGGGAGAACACTGAAGCTTTCTTT
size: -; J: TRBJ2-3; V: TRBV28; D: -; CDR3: CASSFRTSKQYF; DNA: TGTGCCAGCAGTTTTCGTACTAGCAAGCAGTATTTT
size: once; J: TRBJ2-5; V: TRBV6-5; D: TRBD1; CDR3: CASRGTAAQETQYF; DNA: TGTGCCAGCAGAGGGACAGCGGCACAAGAGACCCAGTACTTC
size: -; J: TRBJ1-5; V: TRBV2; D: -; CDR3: CASSDSLTGNQPQHF; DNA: TGTGCCAGCAGTGATTCCCTGACAGGCAATCAGCCCCAGCATTTT
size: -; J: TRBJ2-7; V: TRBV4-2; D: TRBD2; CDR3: CASSPLSGSGGEQYF; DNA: TGTGCCAGCAGCCCCTTGAGCGGGAGTGGTGGCGAGCAGTACTTC
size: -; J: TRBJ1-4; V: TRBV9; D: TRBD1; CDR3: CASSVGTGGEKLFF; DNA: TGTGCCAGCAGCGTGGGGACAGGGGGTGAAAAACTGTTTTTT
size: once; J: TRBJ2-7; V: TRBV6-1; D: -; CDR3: CASSERVGVDYTYEQYF; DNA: TGTGCCAGCAGTGAAAGGGTTGGGGTTGACTACACCTACGAGCAGTACTTC
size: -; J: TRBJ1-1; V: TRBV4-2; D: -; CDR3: CASSQNTEAFF; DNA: TGTGCCAGCAGCCAGAACACTGAAGCTTTCTTT
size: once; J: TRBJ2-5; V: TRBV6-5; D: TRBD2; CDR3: CASRPLAGIQETQYF; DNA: TGTGCCAGCAGACCATTAGCGGGGATCCAAGAGACCCAGTACTTC
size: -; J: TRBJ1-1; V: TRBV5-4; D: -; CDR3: CASSLTGWGLNTEAFF; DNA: TGTGCCAGCAGCTTGACGGGGTGGGGGCTGAACACTGAAGCTTTCTTT
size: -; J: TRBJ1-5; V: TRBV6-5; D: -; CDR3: CASSYDSGAGPQHF; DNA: TGTGCCAGCAGTTACGATTCAGGGGCCGGGCCCCAGCATTTT
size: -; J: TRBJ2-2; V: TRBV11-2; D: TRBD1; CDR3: CASSLDSGQGFGELFF; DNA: TGTGCCAGCAGCTTAGATTCGGGACAGGGTTTCGGGGAGCTGTTTTTT
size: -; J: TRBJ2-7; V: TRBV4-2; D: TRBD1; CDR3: CASSQDSSGQGVYEQYF; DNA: TGTGCCAGCAGCCAAGATTCGTCTGGGCAGGGGGTATACGAGCAGTACTTC
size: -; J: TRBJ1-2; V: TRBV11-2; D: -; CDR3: CASSLEGRIYNYGYTF; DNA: TGTGCCAGCAGCTTAGAGGGCAGGATCTATAACTATGGCTACACCTTC
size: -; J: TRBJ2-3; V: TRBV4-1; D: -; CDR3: CASSQVRFVGDTQYF; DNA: TGCGCCAGCAGCCAAGTACGCTTCGTGGGTGATACGCAGTATTTT
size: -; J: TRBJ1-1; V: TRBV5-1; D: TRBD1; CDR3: CASSPPGTGMNTEAFF; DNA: TGCGCCAGCAGCCCCCCCGGGACAGGGATGAACACTGAAGCTTTCTTT